The sequence of this TCR beta chain was determined in a study of cytotoxic CD8 clonotypes in ibrutinib-treated CLL. About the research overall: Outcomes included around 25 partial and 2 complete responses; after median approximately six years, roughly 14 stayed remitted and some twelve progressed.

Overall study findings and caveats: Clonality grew at ibrutinib response; at progression, it decreased back toward baseline.

In regard to this clone: Its antigen is unknown.

The CDR3 length is 15 residues. Unmatched junction bases numbered 2, after V lost 0 bases and J lost 1 base. Germline V gene sequence: CDR1 SGHKS, CDR2 YYEKEE (reference sequence). Here immunoSEQ multiplex PCR was the method, and the copy in TCRdb shows in-frame clones only, minus some. The sample carries approximately 170,000 clones, about 88% recorded once. The receptor comes from a human donor with chronic lymphocytic leukemia. J is TRBJ2-7 and V is TRBV5-5; 9 bases are shared with TRBD1. The source material was PBMCs, sampled at disease progression, from a patient treated with ibrutinib. The CDR3 is CASSLVDRGSYEQYF. In DNA, the CDR3 is TGTGCCAGCAGCTTGGTGGACAGGGGTTCCTACGAGCAGTACTTC.